This entry is about one T cell receptor beta chain. The data derive from a study of blood T cell repertoires in COVID-19. Study context: The study drew acute and convalescent COVID-19 samples from the United States, Italy and Spain. In each case, the material was cDNA or gDNA derived from T cells, B-cell-depleted T cells, or PBMCs.

Per the authors' pipeline: Amplification of reference gene primers provided the estimated nucleated cell counts. The data were produced by immunoSEQ multiplex PCR, yet TCRdb's version contains in-frame clones alone and is incomplete. D and trimming were read from the DNA, whereas the V and J calls and clone size are those reported in that table. This sample has approximately 100,000 clones; 85% to 90% occur once, and the top ten carry around 13%. The CDR3 runs to 14 residues. CDR1 is SGHRS, CDR2 YFSETQ, per germline. V lost 4 bases and J lost 4; bases outside the gene matches: 7. Sequencing was done on a sample of peripheral blood. The receptor was derived from a woman aged 70-85 years with acute or convalescent COVID-19. J is TRBJ1-1 and V is TRBV5-1; 7 bases are shared with TRBD1. The DNA for the CDR3 is TGCGCCAGCAGCCCTACAGGGGTGGCCACTGAAGCTTTCTTT. Its protein is CASSPTGVATEAFF.